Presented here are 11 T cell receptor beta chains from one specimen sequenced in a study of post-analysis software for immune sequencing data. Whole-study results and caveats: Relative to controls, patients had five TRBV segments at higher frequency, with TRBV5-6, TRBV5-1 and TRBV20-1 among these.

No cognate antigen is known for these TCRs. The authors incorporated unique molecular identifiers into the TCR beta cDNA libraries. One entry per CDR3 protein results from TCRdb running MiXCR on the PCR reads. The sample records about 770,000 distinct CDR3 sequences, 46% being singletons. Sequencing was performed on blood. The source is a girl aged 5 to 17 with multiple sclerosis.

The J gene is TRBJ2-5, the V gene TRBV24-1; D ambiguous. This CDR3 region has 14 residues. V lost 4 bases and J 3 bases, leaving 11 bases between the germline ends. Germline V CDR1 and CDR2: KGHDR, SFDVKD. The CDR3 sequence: CATSDLGEEETQYF. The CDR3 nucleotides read TGTGCCACCAGTGACCTTGGTGAAGAAGAGACCCAGTACTTC.

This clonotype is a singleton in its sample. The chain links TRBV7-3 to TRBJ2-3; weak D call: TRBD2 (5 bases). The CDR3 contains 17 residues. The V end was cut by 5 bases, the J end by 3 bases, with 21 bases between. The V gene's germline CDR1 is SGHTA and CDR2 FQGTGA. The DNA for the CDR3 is TGTGCCAGCAGCCGGAGCGGTGGCTCGAAGGGAACAGATACGCAGTATTTT. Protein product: CASSRSGGSKGTDTQYF.

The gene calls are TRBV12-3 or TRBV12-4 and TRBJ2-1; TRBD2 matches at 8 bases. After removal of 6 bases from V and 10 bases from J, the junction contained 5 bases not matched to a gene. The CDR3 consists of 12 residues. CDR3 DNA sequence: TGTGCCAGCAGCGATGGACTAGCCGAGCAGTTCTTC. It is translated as CASSDGLAEQFF.

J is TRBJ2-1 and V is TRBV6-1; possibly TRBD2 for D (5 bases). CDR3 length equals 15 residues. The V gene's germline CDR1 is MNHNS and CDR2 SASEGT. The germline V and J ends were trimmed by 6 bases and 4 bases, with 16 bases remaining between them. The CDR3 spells CASRGYRGIYNEQFF. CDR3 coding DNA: TGTGCCAGCAGGGGGTATCGGGGTATTTACAATGAGCAGTTCTTC.

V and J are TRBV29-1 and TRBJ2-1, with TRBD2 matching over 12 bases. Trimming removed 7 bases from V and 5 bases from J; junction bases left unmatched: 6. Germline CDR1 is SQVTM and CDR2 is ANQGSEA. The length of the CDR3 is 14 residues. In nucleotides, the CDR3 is TGCAGCGGTGGACTAGCGGGGATGCACAATGAGCAGTTCTTC. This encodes CSGGLAGMHNEQFF.

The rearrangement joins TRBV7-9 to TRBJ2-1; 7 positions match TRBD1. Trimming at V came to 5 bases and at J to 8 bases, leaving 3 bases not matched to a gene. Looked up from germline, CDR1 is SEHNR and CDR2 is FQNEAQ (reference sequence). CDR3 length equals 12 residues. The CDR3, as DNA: TGTGCCAGCAGCCCAGGGACAGATGAGCAGTTCTTC. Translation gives CASSPGTDEQFF.

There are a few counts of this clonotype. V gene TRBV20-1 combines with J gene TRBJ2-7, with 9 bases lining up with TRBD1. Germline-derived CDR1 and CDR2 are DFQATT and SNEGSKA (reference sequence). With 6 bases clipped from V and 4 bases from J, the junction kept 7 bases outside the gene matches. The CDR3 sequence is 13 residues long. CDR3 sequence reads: CSAPRTGEYEQYF. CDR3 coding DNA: TGCAGTGCCCCGAGGACAGGGGAATACGAGCAGTACTTC.

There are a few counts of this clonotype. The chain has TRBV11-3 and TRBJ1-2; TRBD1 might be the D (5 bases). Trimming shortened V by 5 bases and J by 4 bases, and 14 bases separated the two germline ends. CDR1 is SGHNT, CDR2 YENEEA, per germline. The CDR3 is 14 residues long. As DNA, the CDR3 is TGTGCCAGCAGCCCCTCGGGGCGCGTCTATGGCTACACCTTC. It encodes CASSPSGRVYGYTF. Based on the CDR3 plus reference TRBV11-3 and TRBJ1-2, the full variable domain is EAGVVQSPRYKIIEKKQPVAFWCNPISGHNTLYWYLQNLGQGPELLIRYENEEAVDDSQLPKDRFSAERLKGVDSTLKIQPAELGDSAVYLCASSPSGRVYGYTFGSGTRLTVV.

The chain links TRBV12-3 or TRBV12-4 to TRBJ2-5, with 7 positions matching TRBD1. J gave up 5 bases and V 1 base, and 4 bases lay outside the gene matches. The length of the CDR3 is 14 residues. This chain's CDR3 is CASSLEGAIETQYF. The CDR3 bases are TGTGCCAGCAGTTTAGAGGGGGCGATTGAGACCCAGTACTTC.

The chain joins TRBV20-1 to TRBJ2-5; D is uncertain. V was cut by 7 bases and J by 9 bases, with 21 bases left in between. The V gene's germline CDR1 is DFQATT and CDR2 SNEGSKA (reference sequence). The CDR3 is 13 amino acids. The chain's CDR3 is CSVKSPSGVPQYF. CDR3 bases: TGCAGTGTGAAGTCCCCCTCTGGTGTGCCCCAGTACTTC.

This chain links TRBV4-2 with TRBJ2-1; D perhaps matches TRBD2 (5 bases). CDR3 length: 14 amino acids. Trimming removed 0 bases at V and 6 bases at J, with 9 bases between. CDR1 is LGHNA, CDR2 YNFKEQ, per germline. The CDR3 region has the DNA TGTGCCAGCAGCCAAGATTTACTAGTCAATGAGCAGTTCTTC. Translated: CASSQDLLVNEQFF.